These 17 T cell receptor beta chains share one sample of origin, sequenced in a study of OX40 agonist ivuxolimab in advanced cancers. Libraries were prepared by immunoSEQ multiplex PCR; TCRdb keeps only in-frame clonotypes and omits some of them. The repertoire holds 65,000 to 95,000 clones, approximately 92% seen once, with about 6.6% in the top ten. The material was CD4+ or CD8+ T cells sorted from blood, obtained in a trial of the OX40 agonist ivuxolimab. The receptors derive from an adult with an advanced solid tumor such as melanoma, head and neck, liver or kidney cancer.

This chain uses TRBV2 with TRBJ2-5; 9 bases are shared with TRBD1. V was clipped by 1 base and J by 7 bases; unmatched bases: 10. The CDR3 covers 16 residues. Germline values: CDR1 SNHLY, CDR2 FYNNEI. CDR3 sequence: CASSEEDGTGRGTQYF. CDR3 sequence (DNA): TGTGCCAGCAGTGAAGAAGACGGGACAGGGAGAGGGACCCAGTACTTC.

The chain combines TRBV13 with TRBJ2-7; 7 bases align to TRBD1. The CDR3 runs to 14 residues. The ends lost 5 bases at V and 2 bases at J; junction bases unmatched: 6. The germline V gene has CDR1 PRHDT and CDR2 FYEKMQ (reference sequence). CDR3 DNA sequence: TGTGCCAGCAGCACAGGGGAGCGTCCCTACGAGCAGTACTTC. Translated, it gives CASSTGERPYEQYF.

The rearrangement joins TRBV10-3 to TRBJ1-1; D not certain. Per germline, CDR1 ENHRY and CDR2 SYGVKD. There are 16 residues in the CDR3. Trimming took off 4 bases at V and 2 bases at J, with 17 bases between the two ends. The CDR3 DNA follows: TGTGCCATCAGTGGATTTTCCGGGGAAGGAAACACTGAAGCTTTCTTT. Translated: CAISGFSGEGNTEAFF.

The chain is built from TRBV28 and TRBJ2-7; TRBD1 aligns across 8 bases. Per the germline V gene, CDR1 is MDHEN and CDR2 is SYDVKM. The V segment lost 6 bases and the J segment 0 bases; nucleotides outside the gene matches: 7. The CDR3 runs to 15 residues. CDR3 nucleotide sequence: TGTGCCAGCAGCGCGAGCAGGGGGCTCTCCTACGAGCAGTACTTC. Its protein product is CASSASRGLSYEQYF.

The V and J genes are TRBV30 and TRBJ2-7, with D uncertain. Trimming took off 2 bases at V and 3 bases at J, with 20 bases between the two ends. Germline assignment: CDR1 GTSNPN and CDR2 SVGIG (reference sequence). The CDR3 is made up of 16 amino acids. The CDR3 protein is CAWSPLSGTPIYEQYF. CDR3 in DNA: TGTGCCTGGAGTCCCCTCTCAGGAACCCCTATCTACGAGCAGTACTTC. Full variable domain (remainder filled in from reference TRBV30 and TRBJ2-7): SQTIHQWPATLVQPVGSPLSLECTVEGTSNPNLYWYRQAAGRGLQLLFYSVGIGQISSEVPQNLSASRPQDRQFILSSKKLLLSDSGFYLCAWSPLSGTPIYEQYFGPGTRLTVT.

The gene calls are TRBV11-2 and TRBJ2-5, with D perhaps TRBD1 or TRBD2 (7 bases each). The last part of the DNA fits TRBJ2-7 better; the J call may be wrong. The CDR3 sequence is 13 residues long. Germline CDR1 SGHAT, CDR2 FQNNGV. Written as DNA, the CDR3 is TGTGCCAGCTCTCTCAGGGGGGGCTACGAGCAGTACTTC. This translates into CASSLRGGYEQYF.

The chain combines TRBV6-5 with TRBJ1-5, with 7 bases identical to TRBD1. CDR3 length: 14 amino acids. Germline loops: CDR1 MNHEY, CDR2 SVGAGI. V lost 10 bases to trimming and J lost 1 base; unmatched junction nucleotides: 7. In DNA form, the CDR3 reads TGTGCCACTCAAGGGGGCGGGAGCAATCAGCCCCAGCATTTT. The encoded protein is CATQGGGSNQPQHF.

The J gene is TRBJ2-3, the V gene TRBV5-1; TRBD1 might be the D (6 bases). The CDR3 is 14 amino acids. The germline V gene encodes CDR1 SGHRS and CDR2 YFSETQ. The V gene lost 4 bases and the J gene lost 2 bases, with 11 bases spanning the gap. In DNA form, the CDR3 reads TGCGCCAGCAGCCCCCGACAGGCCACAGATACGCAGTATTTT. It yields the protein CASSPRQATDTQYF.

In DNA, the CDR3 is TGTGCCAGCAGCGTAGGTGGGGGACCCCCGGTTGAGCAGTTCTTC. As protein: CASSVGGGPPVEQFF. The rearrangement links TRBV9 to TRBJ2-1, with D possibly called TRBD1 or TRBD2 (5 bases each). CDR1 and CDR2 from the germline V gene are SGDLS and YYNGEE. The V gene lost 0 bases and the J gene lost 9 bases, with 16 bases spanning the gap. CDR3 length: 15 amino acids.

This clone came up a few times. V usage is TRBV4-1 and J usage is TRBJ2-5; 12 bases are a match to TRBD2. The germline gives CDR1 MGHRA, CDR2 YSYEKL. The CDR3 has 17 residues. The V segment lost 3 bases and the J segment 5 bases; nucleotides outside the gene matches: 10. The CDR3 loop reads CASSQTSGSLGGETQYF. The CDR3, as DNA: TGCGCCAGCAGCCAGACTAGCGGGAGTTTGGGTGGTGAGACCCAGTACTTC.

This chain joins TRBV11-2 and TRBJ2-5; tentatively, D is TRBD1 (5 bases). The CDR3 covers 12 residues. The V end lost 5 bases, the J end lost 5 bases, and 9 bases lay between the germline ends. Germline V gene sequence: CDR1 SGHAT, CDR2 FQNNGV. The chain's CDR3 is CASSPGLETQYF. The CDR3 region has the DNA TGTGCCAGCAGCCCAGGGTTGGAGACCCAGTACTTC.

The genes are TRBV19 and TRBJ2-7, with 9 positions matching TRBD2. The ends lost 10 bases at V and 0 bases at J; junction bases unmatched: 10. Germline V gene data show CDR1 as LNHDA and CDR2 as SQIVND (reference sequence). The CDR3 length is 15 residues. CDR3 in amino acids: CATSTSGTSSYEQYF. Here the CDR3 DNA reads TGTGCCACCTCGACTAGCGGCACTAGCTCCTACGAGCAGTACTTC. Based on the CDR3 plus reference TRBV19 and TRBJ2-7, the full variable domain is DGGITQSPKYLFRKEGQNVTLSCEQNLNHDAMYWYRQDPGQGLRLIYYSQIVNDFQKGDIAEGYSVSREKKESFPLTVTSAQKNPTAFYLCATSTSGTSSYEQYFGPGTRLTVT.

The J gene is TRBJ2-3, the V gene TRBV6-9; TRBD2 matches at 12 bases. After removal of 3 bases from V and 4 bases from J, the junction contained 8 bases not matched to a gene. Germline CDR1 is MNHGY and CDR2 is SVAAGI. This CDR3 has 17 amino acids. The CDR3 loop reads CASSYRTSGTLPDTQYF. The CDR3 region has the DNA TGTGCCAGCAGTTACAGGACTAGCGGGACCCTCCCAGATACGCAGTATTTT.

The chain carries TRBV27 and TRBJ2-1, with TRBD2 matching over 10 bases. Germline CDR1 and CDR2: MNHEY and SMNVEV (reference sequence). This CDR3 comprises 17 residues. V gave up 2 bases and J gave up 4 bases; unmatched junction bases: 8. The CDR3 loop is CASSLNPWTSGYNEQFF. CDR3 coding DNA: TGTGCCAGCAGTTTAAACCCCTGGACTAGCGGTTACAATGAGCAGTTCTTC.

This sequence joins TRBV27 and TRBJ1-1, with 7 positions matching TRBD1. Trimming at V came to 3 bases and at J to 2 bases, leaving 3 bases not matched to a gene. The CDR3 contains 14 residues. Germline CDR1 and CDR2: MNHEY and SMNVEV (reference sequence). CDR3 residues: CASSFQGVNTEAFF. In nucleotides, the CDR3 is TGTGCCAGCAGTTTTCAGGGGGTTAACACTGAAGCTTTCTTT.

V is TRBV19 and J is TRBJ2-3, with 10 bases fitting TRBD1. The CDR3 is 15 residues long. CDR1 and CDR2 from the germline V gene are LNHDA and SQIVND (reference sequence). The junction had 3 bases not matched to a gene; V was cut back by 4 bases and J by 2 bases. This CDR3 reads CASSRDRGFTDTQYF. The CDR3 DNA reads TGTGCCAGTAGTAGGGACAGGGGATTCACAGATACGCAGTATTTT.

This rearrangement joins TRBV9 to TRBJ2-2; D call uncertain. CDR3 length: 13 amino acids. Deletions cut 2 bases from V and 5 bases from J, with 7 bases between. Looked up from germline, CDR1 is SGDLS and CDR2 is YYNGEE. CDR3 in amino acids: CASSVRVTGELFF. The CDR3 bases are TGTGCCAGCAGCGTTAGGGTTACCGGGGAGCTGTTTTTT. Using reference TRBV9 and TRBJ2-2 for the parts outside the CDR3, the full variable domain is DSGVTQTPKHLITATGQRVTLRCSPRSGDLSVYWYQQSLDQGLQFLIQYYNGEERAKGNILERFSAQQFPDLHSELNLSSLELGDSALYFCASSVRVTGELFFGEGSRLTVL.